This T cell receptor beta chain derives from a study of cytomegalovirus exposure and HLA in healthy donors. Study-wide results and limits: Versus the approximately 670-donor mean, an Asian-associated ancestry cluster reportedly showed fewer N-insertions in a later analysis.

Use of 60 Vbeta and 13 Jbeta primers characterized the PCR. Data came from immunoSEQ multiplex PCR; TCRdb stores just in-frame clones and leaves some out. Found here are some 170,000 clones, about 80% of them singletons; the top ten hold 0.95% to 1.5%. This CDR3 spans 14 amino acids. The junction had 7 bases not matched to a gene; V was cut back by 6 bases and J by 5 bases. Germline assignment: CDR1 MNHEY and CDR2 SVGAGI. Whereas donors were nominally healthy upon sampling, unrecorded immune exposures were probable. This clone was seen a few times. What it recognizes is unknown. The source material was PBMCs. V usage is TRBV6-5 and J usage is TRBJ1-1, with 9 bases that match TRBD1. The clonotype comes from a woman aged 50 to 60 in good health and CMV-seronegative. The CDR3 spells CASSLQGAGTEAFF. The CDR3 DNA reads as TGTGCCAGCAGCCTACAGGGGGCTGGAACTGAAGCTTTCTTT.